The 23 T cell receptor beta chains listed next were all sequenced from one sample in a study of OX40 agonist ivuxolimab in advanced cancers. Generated by immunoSEQ multiplex PCR, the TCRdb table keeps only in-frame clones and is missing some. The sample carries about 28,000 clones, approximately 83% recorded once. Sequencing used CD4+ or CD8+ T cells sorted from blood, obtained in a trial of the OX40 agonist ivuxolimab. The receptors originated from an adult with an advanced solid tumor such as melanoma, head and neck, liver or kidney cancer.

The chain links TRBV7-3 to TRBJ2-7, with a tentative D call TRBD2 (6 bases). CDR1 and CDR2 (germline): SGHTA, FQGTGA. The germline V and J ends were trimmed by 4 bases and 7 bases, with 20 bases remaining between them. The CDR3 spans 15 residues. CDR3 coding DNA: TGTGCCAGCAGCTCCACCCTTGACGGGACTGGGGAGCAGTACTTC. Translation: CASSSTLDGTGEQYF.

The chain uses TRBV5-1 and TRBJ1-5; D unclear. Looked up from germline, CDR1 is SGHRS and CDR2 is YFSETQ. Trimming removed 4 bases at V and 4 bases at J, with 9 bases between. This CDR3 has 13 residues. For the CDR3, the DNA is TGCGCCAGCAGCCTCACTATTAATCAGCCCCAGCATTTT. It encodes CASSLTINQPQHF.

Comments on this clone: One junction end does not reproduce the germline sequence, and a read error may be involved. V is TRBV7-8 and J is TRBJ2-3; D unclear. There are 11 residues in the CDR3. The germline V gene encodes CDR1 SGHVS and CDR2 FQNEAQ. CDR3 sequence (DNA): TGTGCCAGCACCTTAGGGGATACGCAGTATTTT. Translation: CASTLGDTQYF. Drawing the rest from reference TRBV7-8 and TRBJ2-3, the complete variable domain is GAGVSQSPRYKVAKRGQDVALRCDPISGHVSLFWYQQALGQGPEFLTYFQNEAQLDKSGLPSDRFFAERPEGSVSTLKIQRTQQEDSAVYLCASTLGDTQYFGPGTRLTVL.

The rearrangement links TRBV9 to TRBJ2-7, with 7 bases lining up with TRBD2. V shed 4 bases, J shed 0 bases, and the junction held 7 bases outside the gene matches. The CDR3 runs 15 residues. Germline CDR1 SGDLS, CDR2 YYNGEE. Written as DNA, the CDR3 is TGTGCCAGCAGCCCGTGGGAGGGCTCCTCCTACGAGCAGTACTTC. Protein product: CASSPWEGSSYEQYF.

In the case of this clone: Mismatch with germline at one junction end may stem from a read error. The rearrangement joins TRBV27 to TRBJ2-1; D might be TRBD1 or TRBD2, each matching 5 bases. The CDR3 is made up of 15 amino acids. Germline V gene lookup returns CDR1 MNHEY and CDR2 SMNVEV (reference sequence). In DNA form, the CDR3 reads TGTGCCAGCAGTGACGGGACCGTTTCCCTCAATGGGCAGTTCTTC. Amino acid sequence: CASSDGTVSLNGQFF.

The V and J genes are TRBV6-1 and TRBJ2-2, with 7 positions matching TRBD1. The V and J ends lost 2 bases and 5 bases, in that order; junction bases with no gene match: 11. The germline gives CDR1 MNHNS, CDR2 SASEGT. The CDR3 totals 17 residues. The CDR3: CASSERILGTVTGELFF. The CDR3 DNA sequence: TGTGCCAGCAGTGAAAGGATTCTCGGGACAGTTACCGGGGAGCTGTTTTTT.

The chain joins TRBV7-9 to TRBJ2-7; D gene ambiguous. The CDR3 has 12 residues. V lost 0 bases and J lost 6, with 6 bases in between. CDR1 SEHNR and CDR2 FQNEAQ come from the germline V gene (reference sequence). CDR3 nucleotide sequence: TGTGCCAGCAGCTTAGCAGGCGGCGAGCAGTACTTC. Protein: CASSLAGGEQYF.

The chain recombines TRBV27 with TRBJ1-2, with unresolved D. Germline V CDR1 and CDR2: MNHEY, SMNVEV (reference sequence). V was clipped by 3 bases and J by 2 bases, with 10 bases between them. The CDR3 runs to 14 residues. CDR3: CASSLHSANYGYTF. The CDR3 DNA follows: TGTGCCAGCAGTTTGCACAGCGCGAACTATGGCTACACCTTC.

This chain links TRBV19 with TRBJ2-7, with 9 nucleotides matching TRBD1. This CDR3 has 15 amino acids. The trim removed 4 bases at V and 6 bases at J, leaving 10 bases unmatched. The V gene's germline CDR1 is LNHDA and CDR2 SQIVND (reference sequence). CDR3 in DNA: TGTGCCAGTAGTAATACAGGGGGCGCGTTGGTCGAGCAGTACTTC. It specifies CASSNTGGALVEQYF. Variable domain in full (rest from reference TRBV19 and TRBJ2-7): DGGITQSPKYLFRKEGQNVTLSCEQNLNHDAMYWYRQDPGQGLRLIYYSQIVNDFQKGDIAEGYSVSREKKESFPLTVTSAQKNPTAFYLCASSNTGGALVEQYFGPGTRLTVT.

This clone was observed a handful of times. The rearrangement uses TRBV5-4 and TRBJ1-1; tentatively, D is TRBD1 (5 bases). V shed 4 bases and J shed 6 bases, with 16 bases lying between them. CDR1 and CDR2 (germline): SGHNT, YYREEE (reference sequence). This CDR3 region has 14 residues. The CDR3 is CASSTGTAGAEAFF. CDR3 DNA: TGTGCCAGCAGCACCGGGACGGCCGGCGCTGAAGCTTTCTTT.

The V call is TRBV7-9, the J call TRBJ1-4; D is unclear. The CDR3 extends over 17 amino acids. In germline, CDR1 is SEHNR, CDR2 FQNEAQ (reference sequence). Deletions cut 5 bases from V and 9 bases from J, with 25 bases between. The CDR3 DNA reads as TGTGCCAGCAGCCCTCCTCGGAACTCCGGATTTGGTCAAAAACTGTTTTTT. It is translated as CASSPPRNSGFGQKLFF.

V is TRBV9 and J is TRBJ2-4; 12 bases are shared with TRBD2. V shed 3 bases and J 4 bases; nucleotides not matched to a gene: 11. CDR3 length equals 18 residues. Germline CDR1 and CDR2: SGDLS and YYNGEE. The CDR3 region has the DNA TGTGCCAGCAGCGCGAGTTTACTAGCGGGGGGCCCTAAAAACATTCAGTACTTC. Translating gives CASSASLLAGGPKNIQYF.

The chain employs TRBV6-5 and TRBJ2-5; 8 bases map to TRBD2. The CDR3 spans 15 residues. V shed 3 bases, J shed 3 bases, and the junction held 6 bases outside the gene matches. Germline V gives CDR1 MNHEY, CDR2 SVGAGI. CDR3 amino acids: CASSYSSGGKETQYF. CDR3 DNA: TGTGCCAGCAGTTATTCCAGCGGGGGCAAAGAGACCCAGTACTTC.

This clone occurred a few times. The chain recombines TRBV27 with TRBJ1-5; no reliable D call. This CDR3 has 13 amino acids. Between the trimmed V and J ends, which lost 1 base and 5 bases, there was a span of 6 bases. Germline-derived CDR1 and CDR2 are MNHEY and SMNVEV (reference sequence). This chain's CDR3 is CASSLLGHQPQHF. CDR3 coding DNA: TGTGCCAGCAGTTTATTGGGCCATCAGCCCCAGCATTTT.

The chain uses TRBV10-3 and TRBJ2-7; possibly TRBD2 for D (5 bases). Germline CDR1 is ENHRY and CDR2 is SYGVKD. The CDR3 runs 16 residues. The V end lost 8 bases, the J end lost 2 bases, and 22 bases lay between the germline ends. CDR3 residues: CAIRPAVGDGTYEQYF. The CDR3 nucleotides read TGTGCCATCCGCCCCGCCGTCGGGGATGGGACCTACGAGCAGTACTTC.

The chain recombines TRBV4-2 with TRBJ2-1; perhaps TRBD2 as D (6 bases). The CDR3 spans 17 residues. Trimming left V 1 base short and J 0 bases short, with 13 bases between. CDR1 and CDR2 (germline): LGHNA, YNFKEQ. This CDR3 reads CASSQVGIGGSYNEQFF. In nucleotides, the CDR3 is TGTGCCAGCAGCCAAGTTGGAATCGGGGGCTCCTACAATGAGCAGTTCTTC.

The V call is TRBV11-1, the J call TRBJ2-2, with 10 bases that match TRBD1. Germline V gene lookup returns CDR1 SGHAT and CDR2 FQDESV (reference sequence). The V segment lost 5 bases and the J segment 5 bases; nucleotides outside the gene matches: 8. The CDR3 is 16 amino acids. This CDR3 reads CASSNTGTGVTGELFF. Written as DNA, the CDR3 is TGTGCCAGCAGCAACACCGGGACAGGGGTTACCGGGGAGCTGTTTTTT. The whole variable domain, remainder taken from reference TRBV11-1 and TRBJ2-2, is EAEVAQSPRYKITEKSQAVAFWCDPISGHATLYWYRQILGQGPELLVQFQDESVVDDSQLPKDRFSAERLKGVDSTLKIQPAELGDSAMYLCASSNTGTGVTGELFFGEGSRLTVL.

This chain connects TRBV9 to TRBJ2-3; D is uncertain. Per the germline V gene, CDR1 is SGDLS and CDR2 is YYNGEE. The CDR3 loop spans 12 amino acids. V lost 0 bases to trimming and J lost 6 bases, with 5 bases between them. In DNA form, the CDR3 reads TGTGCCAGCAGCGTAGGCTCCGATACGCAGTATTTT. It is translated as CASSVGSDTQYF.

The chain couples TRBV19 to TRBJ2-1; a weak D match, TRBD1 (5 bases). This CDR3 is 12 amino acids long. Trimming stripped 5 bases from V and 7 bases from J, with 9 bases between. The germline V gene has CDR1 LNHDA and CDR2 SQIVND (reference sequence). In DNA form, the CDR3 reads TGTGCCAGTAGTGTAAACAGGAATGAGCAGTTCTTC. Residues: CASSVNRNEQFF.

The chain uses TRBV7-2 and TRBJ2-3; 11 nucleotides agree with TRBD2. Germline V gives CDR1 SGHTA, CDR2 FQGNSA. The CDR3 has 18 residues. With 5 bases clipped from V and 0 bases from J, the junction kept 10 bases outside the gene matches. CDR3 protein: CASSQGFASGGSTDTQYF. CDR3 sequence (DNA): TGTGCCAGCAGCCAGGGGTTCGCTAGCGGGGGGAGCACAGATACGCAGTATTTT.

The chain carries TRBV20-1 and TRBJ1-2; no reliable D call. The CDR3 loop spans 11 amino acids. Germline values: CDR1 DFQATT, CDR2 SNEGSKA (reference sequence). V was cut by 6 bases and J by 4 bases, with 9 bases left in between. The CDR3: CSAVTLYGYTF. The CDR3 DNA is TGCAGTGCGGTCACCCTCTATGGCTACACCTTC.

V gene TRBV6-1 combines with J gene TRBJ2-5; D not resolved. The CDR3 is 12 residues long. Trimming removed 7 bases at V and 2 bases at J, with 8 bases between. Looked up from germline, CDR1 is MNHNS and CDR2 is SASEGT. DNA of the CDR3: TGTGCCAGCACGTCGGATCAAGAGACCCAGTACTTC. This translates into CASTSDQETQYF.

This clone was seen a single time. The chain joins TRBV27 to TRBJ2-7, with D possibly being TRBD1 or TRBD2 (6 bases each). In germline, CDR1 is MNHEY, CDR2 SMNVEV (reference sequence). The CDR3 spans 14 residues. With 3 bases removed from V and 3 bases from J, the gap between germline ends came to 12 bases. The CDR3 loop reads CASSFRGRNYEQYF. The CDR3 DNA is TGTGCCAGCAGTTTCCGGGGGCGAAACTACGAGCAGTACTTC.